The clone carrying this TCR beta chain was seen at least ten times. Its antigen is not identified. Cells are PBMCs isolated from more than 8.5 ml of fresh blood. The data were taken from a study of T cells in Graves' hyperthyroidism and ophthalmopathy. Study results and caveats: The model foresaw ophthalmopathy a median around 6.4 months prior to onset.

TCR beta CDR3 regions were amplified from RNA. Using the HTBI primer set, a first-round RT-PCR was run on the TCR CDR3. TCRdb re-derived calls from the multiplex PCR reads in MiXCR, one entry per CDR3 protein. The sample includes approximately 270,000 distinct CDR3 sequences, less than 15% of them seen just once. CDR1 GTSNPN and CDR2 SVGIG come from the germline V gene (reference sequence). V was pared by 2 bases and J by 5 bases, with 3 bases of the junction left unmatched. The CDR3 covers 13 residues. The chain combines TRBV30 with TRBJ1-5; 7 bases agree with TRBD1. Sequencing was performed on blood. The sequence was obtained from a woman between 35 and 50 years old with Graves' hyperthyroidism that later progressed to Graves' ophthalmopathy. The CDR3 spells CAWSNQGDQPQHF. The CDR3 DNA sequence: TGTGCCTGGAGTAACCAGGGGGATCAGCCCCAGCATTTT. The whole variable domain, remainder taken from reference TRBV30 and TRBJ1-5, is SQTIHQWPATLVQPVGSPLSLECTVEGTSNPNLYWYRQAAGRGLQLLFYSVGIGQISSEVPQNLSASRPQDRQFILSSKKLLLSDSGFYLCAWSNQGDQPQHFGDGTRLSIL.